These 30 T cell receptor beta chains share one sample of origin, sequenced in a study of OX40 agonist ivuxolimab in advanced cancers. Measured with immunoSEQ multiplex PCR; TCRdb has only the in-frame clones, and not every one. The profile shows around 95,000 clones, less than 95% of them singletons. The specimen was CD4+ or CD8+ T cells sorted from blood, collected in a trial of the OX40 agonist ivuxolimab. These receptors were obtained from an adult with an advanced solid tumor such as melanoma, head and neck, liver or kidney cancer.

This clone was recorded once. The chain combines TRBV4-3 with TRBJ2-7; tentatively, D is TRBD2 (5 bases). Trimming took 4 bases from V and 6 from J, leaving 16 bases between them. This CDR3 spans 14 amino acids. CDR1 is LGHNA, CDR2 YSLEER, per germline. CDR3 bases: TGCGCCAGCAGCCCGGAGGAAGGAATTGGCGAGCAGTACTTC. Translated: CASSPEEGIGEQYF.

For the CDR3, the DNA is TGTGCCAGCAGTTTAGGGACAGGGGGGCAGAGCGAGCAGTACTTC. It codes for CASSLGTGGQSEQYF. This chain uses TRBV28 with TRBJ2-7; the match to TRBD1 covers 11 bases. Per the germline V gene, CDR1 is MDHEN and CDR2 is SYDVKM. The CDR3 loop spans 15 amino acids. The J segment lost 6 bases and the V segment lost 2 bases, leaving 6 bases of the junction unmatched.

V and J are TRBV5-4 and TRBJ2-2, with TRBD1 matching over 9 bases. The CDR3 spans 17 residues. From germline, CDR1 is SGHNT and CDR2 YYREEE (reference sequence). Trimming at V came to 3 bases and at J to 5 bases, leaving 11 bases not matched to a gene. CDR3 in DNA: TGTGCCAGCAGCTCTGACAGGGGGAATCGTAAAACCGGGGAGCTGTTTTTT. This sequence encodes CASSSDRGNRKTGELFF. The variable domain in full, completed from reference TRBV5-4 and TRBJ2-2, reads ETGVTQSPTHLIKTRGQQVTLRCSSQSGHNTVSWYQQALGQGPQFIFQYYREEENGRGNFPPRFSGLQFPNYSSELNVNALELDDSALYLCASSSDRGNRKTGELFFGEGSRLTVL.

V is TRBV11-2 and J is TRBJ2-1, with D perhaps TRBD1 or TRBD2 (6 bases each). V was shortened by 0 bases and J by 5 bases, with 11 bases between the two germline ends. The germline V gene has CDR1 SGHAT and CDR2 FQNNGV. This CDR3 has 15 residues. This CDR3 is CASSLEPGAHNEQFF. CDR3 bases: TGTGCCAGCAGCTTAGAGCCGGGGGCGCACAATGAGCAGTTCTTC.

This chain links TRBV11-3 with TRBJ2-3; possible D gene TRBD1, 7 bases. Deletions cut 6 bases from V and 3 bases from J, with 16 bases between. The germline CDR1 and CDR2 sequences are SGHNT and YENEEA. This CDR3 is built from 15 residues. For the CDR3, the DNA is TGTGCCAGCAGAGAGTCGGCAGGGGGGACAGATACGCAGTATTTT. Translation: CASRESAGGTDTQYF.

CDR3 in DNA: TGTGCCAGCAGCACCGCTAGGGGCGAGGAGACCCAGTACTTC. This sequence encodes CASSTARGEETQYF. This chain connects TRBV5-4 to TRBJ2-5; D perhaps matches TRBD1 (5 bases). The ends were cut back, 4 bases at V and 5 bases at J, with 15 bases in the middle. The germline CDR1 and CDR2 sequences are SGHNT and YYREEE (reference sequence). CDR3 size: 14 residues.

This clone was observed a handful of times. The chain has TRBV15 and TRBJ1-5; 8 bases line up with TRBD1. Germline V gene lookup returns CDR1 LNHNV and CDR2 YYDKDF (reference sequence). V gave up 8 bases and J gave up 2 bases; unmatched junction bases: 2. The CDR3 is 13 amino acids. The CDR3 spells CATGQGGNQPQHF. Written as DNA, the CDR3 is TGTGCCACCGGACAGGGCGGCAATCAGCCCCAGCATTTT.

V and J are TRBV27 and TRBJ1-4; D is undetermined. V lost 5 bases to trimming and J lost 5 bases, with 18 bases between them. This CDR3 has 16 amino acids. CDR1 MNHEY and CDR2 SMNVEV come from the germline V gene (reference sequence). The CDR3 is CASSPYGWGRNEKLFF. The DNA of the CDR3 is TGTGCCAGCAGTCCATACGGATGGGGTCGAAATGAAAAACTGTTTTTT.

With regard to this clone: The same CDR3 also results from other DNA sequences found in this sample. The chain is built from TRBV5-1 and TRBJ2-3, with no clear D. Germline CDR1 is SGHRS and CDR2 is YFSETQ. This CDR3 spans 12 amino acids. Between the trimmed V and J ends, which lost 2 bases and 2 bases, there was a span of 3 bases. As DNA, the CDR3 is TGCGCCAGCAGCTTATCCACAGATACGCAGTATTTT. It translates to CASSLSTDTQYF.

V is TRBV19 and J is TRBJ2-7; 11 bases line up with TRBD2. Germline loops: CDR1 LNHDA, CDR2 SQIVND (reference sequence). J gave up 5 bases and V 10 bases, and 10 bases lay outside the gene matches. This CDR3 comprises 14 residues. In nucleotides, the CDR3 is TGTGCCACCGCCCCTAGACTAGCGGGACACGAGCAGTACTTC. This codes for CATAPRLAGHEQYF. Based on the CDR3 plus reference TRBV19 and TRBJ2-7, the full variable domain is DGGITQSPKYLFRKEGQNVTLSCEQNLNHDAMYWYRQDPGQGLRLIYYSQIVNDFQKGDIAEGYSVSREKKESFPLTVTSAQKNPTAFYLCATAPRLAGHEQYFGPGTRLTVT.

The V gene is TRBV4-2, the J gene TRBJ1-5; 9 bases agree with TRBD1. Germline assignment: CDR1 LGHNA and CDR2 YNFKEQ. The CDR3 is made up of 17 amino acids. The V segment lost 0 bases and the J segment 5 bases; nucleotides outside the gene matches: 8. CDR3 residues: CASSQDYGTGIDQPQHF. CDR3 nucleotide sequence: TGTGCCAGCAGCCAAGATTATGGGACAGGGATCGATCAGCCCCAGCATTTT.

The V and J genes are TRBV30 and TRBJ2-1; the match to TRBD2 covers 9 bases. This CDR3 comprises 13 residues. Germline values: CDR1 GTSNPN, CDR2 SVGIG (reference sequence). The CDR3 is CASSSGIGNEQFF. The CDR3 DNA reads as TGTGCTTCGTCTAGCGGGATCGGGAATGAGCAGTTCTTC.

The chain combines TRBV11-3 with TRBJ2-1; D unresolved. From germline, CDR1 is SGHNT and CDR2 YENEEA. This CDR3 has 12 amino acids. Trimming removed 5 bases at V and 3 bases at J, with 5 bases between. The CDR3 sequence is CASSLNYNEQFF. Written as DNA, the CDR3 is TGTGCCAGCAGCCTTAACTACAATGAGCAGTTCTTC.

The chain uses TRBV21-1 and TRBJ1-5. TRBV21-1 is an annotated pseudogene. This CDR3 comprises 14 residues. CDR3 amino acids: CASSHGTINQPQHF. In DNA, the CDR3 is TGTGCCAGCAGCCATGGGACCATTAATCAGCCCCAGCATTTT.

The V and J genes are TRBV5-6 and TRBJ2-1, with 9 bases identical to TRBD2. Germline CDR1 is SGHDT and CDR2 is YYEEEE. There are 12 residues in the CDR3. J was trimmed by 15 bases and V by 0 bases; bases with no gene match: 4. The CDR3 nucleotides read TGTGCCAGCAGCTTGGCCAGCGGGGGGTTGTTCTTC. Its protein product is CASSLASGGLFF.

V usage is TRBV6-1 and J usage is TRBJ1-4; D call uncertain. CDR3 length: 14 amino acids. Germline V gene sequence: CDR1 MNHNS, CDR2 SASEGT. V dropped 4 bases and J dropped 8 bases, with 14 bases sitting between them. The CDR3 sequence: CASSVGVQGEKLFF. For the CDR3, the DNA is TGTGCCAGCAGTGTCGGGGTACAAGGCGAAAAACTGTTTTTT.

The gene calls are TRBV7-9 and TRBJ2-3, with D tentatively TRBD2 (6 bases). The CDR3 contains 14 residues. CDR1 is SEHNR and CDR2 is FQNEAQ in the germline V gene (reference sequence). Deletions cut 8 bases from V and 2 bases from J, with 14 bases between. CDR3 coding DNA: TGTGCCAGCCGACTAGTTCCCCACACAGATACGCAGTATTTT. It translates to CASRLVPHTDTQYF.

The rearrangement joins TRBV5-6 to TRBJ1-4; TRBD1 agrees at 8 bases. The CDR3 is made up of 16 amino acids. V dropped 1 base and J dropped 0; count of bases not matched to a gene: 2. Germline V gives CDR1 SGHDT, CDR2 YYEEEE. CDR3 loop: CASSLQGATTNEKLFF. The CDR3 region has the DNA TGTGCCAGCAGCTTGCAGGGGGCAACAACTAATGAAAAACTGTTTTTT. Full variable domain (missing parts from reference TRBV5-6 and TRBJ1-4): DAGVTQSPTHLIKTRGQQVTLRCSPKSGHDTVSWYQQALGQGPQFIFQYYEEEERQRGNFPDRFSGHQFPNYSSELNVNALLLGDSALYLCASSLQGATTNEKLFFGSGTQLSVL.

The V gene is TRBV6-5, the J gene TRBJ1-2; no reliable D call. Germline CDR1 MNHEY, CDR2 SVGAGI. V gave up 10 bases and J gave up 4 bases, with 16 bases separating them. The CDR3 length is 13 residues. This CDR3 reads CATRLGVGYGYTF. The CDR3 nucleotides are TGTGCCACGCGACTGGGCGTGGGCTATGGCTACACCTTC.

The V gene is TRBV10-3, the J gene TRBJ1-5; D not resolved. This CDR3 is built from 13 residues. The germline gives CDR1 ENHRY, CDR2 SYGVKD. V was clipped by 8 bases and J by 4 bases, with 12 bases between them. CDR3 DNA sequence: TGTGCCATCGCCGAGAGAGAGAATCAGCCCCAGCATTTT. Its translation is CAIAERENQPQHF.

This clone was seen a single time. This chain links TRBV4-1 with TRBJ2-5; D not resolved. CDR1 is MGHRA and CDR2 is YSYEKL in the germline V gene. This CDR3 comprises 13 residues. V was trimmed by 0 bases and J by 5 bases, leaving 7 bases between them. The CDR3 DNA sequence: TGCGCCAGCAGCCAAGAACTGGGCGAGACCCAGTACTTC. Its protein is CASSQELGETQYF.

V gene TRBV7-9 combines with J gene TRBJ2-5; D unclear. Trimming cost V 7 bases and J 1 base, with 16 bases left between them. There are 15 residues in the CDR3. In germline, CDR1 is SEHNR, CDR2 FQNEAQ (reference sequence). The chain's CDR3 is CASKTERGTQETQYF. CDR3 nucleotides: TGTGCCAGCAAAACAGAGCGCGGAACCCAAGAGACCCAGTACTTC.

This clone was seen only once. The gene calls are TRBV6-5 and TRBJ2-2, with D maybe TRBD2 (6 bases). The CDR3 contains 15 residues. The V end was cut by 6 bases, the J end by 4 bases, with 15 bases between. Germline V gene sequence: CDR1 MNHEY, CDR2 SVGAGI. In DNA form, the CDR3 reads TGTGCCAGCAGGCCGGAGGGCCGGAGCACCGGGGAGCTGTTTTTT. As protein: CASRPEGRSTGELFF.

This rearrangement joins TRBV11-2 to TRBJ1-1, with D tentatively TRBD1 (5 bases). V was pared by 2 bases and J by 1 base, with 11 bases between. This CDR3 is built from 15 residues. CDR1 is SGHAT, CDR2 FQNNGV, per germline. CDR3 nucleotide sequence: TGTGCCAGCAGCTTATCGTTGACAGCGAACACTGAAGCTTTCTTT. The encoded protein is CASSLSLTANTEAFF.

The chain uses TRBV28 and TRBJ2-1, with 9 bases matching TRBD1. Germline CDR1 reads MDHEN; CDR2 reads SYDVKM. This CDR3 contains 15 residues. The ends lost 6 bases at V and 7 bases at J; junction bases unmatched: 10. Written as DNA, the CDR3 is TGTGCCAGCAGCCCGACCGGGACAGGGACGAATGAGCAGTTCTTC. The encoded protein is CASSPTGTGTNEQFF.

The chain links TRBV6-6 to TRBJ1-5; D might be TRBD1 (6 bases). The V gene lost 6 bases and the J gene lost 1 base, with 13 bases spanning the gap. Germline V CDR1 and CDR2: MNHNY, SVGAGI (reference sequence). CDR3 length: 15 amino acids. CDR3 nucleotide sequence: TGTGCCAGCAGGCAACAGGGACGGAGCAATCAGCCCCAGCATTTT. This translates into CASRQQGRSNQPQHF.

The gene calls are TRBV9 and TRBJ1-2; 9 nucleotides match TRBD1. The CDR3 spans 15 residues. From germline, CDR1 is SGDLS and CDR2 YYNGEE. Losses at the gene ends were 4 bases for V and 8 bases for J; bases not matched to a gene: 12. As DNA, the CDR3 is TGTGCCAGCAGCTCGGGACAGGGAGTAGTGAAAGGCTACACCTTC. Translating it yields CASSSGQGVVKGYTF.

This clone appeared a single time. The chain joins TRBV7-3 to TRBJ2-2; 10 positions match TRBD2. The CDR3 is 16 residues long. From germline, CDR1 is SGHTA and CDR2 FQGTGA. V trimming: 3 bases; J trimming: 4 bases; junction bases outside the gene matches: 5. CDR3 loop: CASSLELAGTTGELFF. The CDR3, as DNA: TGTGCCAGCAGCTTGGAACTAGCGGGAACCACCGGGGAGCTGTTTTTT.

The chain joins TRBV6-5 to TRBJ2-1; 8 positions agree with TRBD2. The J segment lost 13 bases and the V segment lost 2 bases, leaving 16 bases of the junction unmatched. CDR1 MNHEY and CDR2 SVGAGI come from the germline V gene. The CDR3 consists of 16 residues. The CDR3 here is CASSYRVAGLPPKQFF. The CDR3 DNA sequence: TGTGCCAGCAGTTACCGTGTAGCGGGATTACCTCCAAAACAGTTCTTC.

With regard to this clone: Other DNA sequences in the same sample also yield this CDR3. The chain links TRBV7-2 to TRBJ1-4; D gene ambiguous. The CDR3 is 14 residues long. The germline V gene encodes CDR1 SGHTA and CDR2 FQGNSA. With 5 bases removed from V and 4 bases from J, the gap between germline ends came to 11 bases. CDR3 region: CASSRTVLNEKLFF. The CDR3 DNA reads TGTGCCAGCAGCCGAACAGTACTTAATGAAAAACTGTTTTTT.